These 32 T cell receptor beta chains share one sample of origin, sequenced in a study of blood T cells in healthy people across ages. A sample-barcoded 5' primer and a J-beta primer mix were used in a second PCR of roughly 7 to 11 cycles. TCRdb re-derived calls from the 5' RACE reads in MiXCR, one entry per CDR3 protein. Of 780,000 or so distinct CDR3 sequences detected, roughly 50% appear once; the ten largest clones hold roughly 25%. Sequenced material: blood. These receptors all come from a middle-aged man in good health.

The chain uses TRBV29-1 and TRBJ1-2, with D tentatively TRBD1 (6 bases). The V and J ends lost 7 bases and 2 bases respectively, with 11 bases between them. Germline CDR1 is SQVTM and CDR2 is ANQGSEA. The CDR3 totals 12 residues. CDR3 DNA: TGCAGCGCGGACAGCCTAAACTATGGCTACACCTTC. The encoded protein is CSADSLNYGYTF.

V and J are TRBV27 and TRBJ1-2, with TRBD1 matching over 9 bases. The V and J ends lost 5 bases and 0 bases, in that order; junction bases with no gene match: 13. Germline V gene sequence: CDR1 MNHEY, CDR2 SMNVEV (reference sequence). This CDR3 comprises 18 residues. The CDR3 protein is CASSAQAGTGSANYGYTF. CDR3 bases: TGTGCCAGCAGTGCACAGGCCGGGACAGGGTCAGCTAACTATGGCTACACCTTC.

The chain carries TRBV20-1 and TRBJ1-2; D is ambiguous. CDR3 length: 17 amino acids. Germline V CDR1 and CDR2: DFQATT, SNEGSKA (reference sequence). Trimming cost V 3 bases and J 8 bases, with 28 bases left between them. The CDR3 loop is CSASLLPLTGSRAGYTF. The CDR3 bases are TGCAGTGCTAGCCTCCTCCCCTTAACCGGGAGCCGAGCGGGCTACACCTTC.

This clonotype was found a few times. CDR3 region: CASSQEQPGTGFFSGYTF. The CDR3 DNA reads TGTGCCAGCAGCCAAGAGCAACCCGGGACAGGATTTTTCTCTGGCTACACCTTC. V gene TRBV3-1 combines with J gene TRBJ1-2; 8 bases map to TRBD1. Germline-derived CDR1 and CDR2 are LGHDT and YNNKEL (reference sequence). V shed 0 bases, J shed 7 bases, and the junction held 16 bases outside the gene matches. There are 18 residues in the CDR3.

The chain joins TRBV7-2 to TRBJ2-1; 10 bases are a match to TRBD1. CDR3 length: 16 residues. The germline gives CDR1 SGHTA, CDR2 FQGNSA. V lost 5 bases, J lost 7 bases, and 11 bases stayed unmatched. This CDR3 reads CASSARRTGGMNEQFF. The CDR3 nucleotides are TGTGCCAGCAGCGCCCGGAGGACAGGGGGGATGAATGAGCAGTTCTTC.

This clonotype was counted only a few times. The chain uses TRBV14 and TRBJ2-5; 7 bases fit TRBD2. Per germline, CDR1 SGHDN and CDR2 FVKESK. The length of the CDR3 is 15 residues. J was trimmed by 1 base and V by 1 base; bases with no gene match: 3. CDR3 in DNA: TGTGCCAGCAGCCAAGTTAGCGGGTCCCAAGAGACCCAGTACTTC. Amino acids: CASSQVSGSQETQYF.

This clonotype was detected a few times. The gene calls are TRBV7-9 and TRBJ2-7, with 8 bases that match TRBD2. Germline values: CDR1 SEHNR, CDR2 FQNEAQ (reference sequence). The CDR3 length is 17 residues. After removal of 5 bases from V and 1 base from J, the junction contained 13 bases not matched to a gene. The CDR3 region is CASSTTLAGTSSYEQYF. The CDR3, as DNA: TGTGCCAGCAGCACTACCTTAGCGGGAACATCGTCCTACGAGCAGTACTTC.

This clonotype was detected only a few times. The genes are TRBV9 and TRBJ2-5, with 7 bases fitting TRBD2. Trimming removed 1 base from V and 5 bases from J; junction bases left unmatched: 5. This CDR3 contains 14 residues. Germline CDR1 reads SGDLS; CDR2 reads YYNGEE. CDR3 region: CASSVKLARETQYF. The CDR3 nucleotides are TGTGCCAGCAGCGTAAAACTAGCGAGGGAGACCCAGTACTTC. The variable domain in full, completed from reference TRBV9 and TRBJ2-5, reads DSGVTQTPKHLITATGQRVTLRCSPRSGDLSVYWYQQSLDQGLQFLIQYYNGEERAKGNILERFSAQQFPDLHSELNLSSLELGDSALYFCASSVKLARETQYFGPGTRLLVL.

This chain connects TRBV9 to TRBJ1-1; no definite D call. The CDR3 has 15 residues. The V and J ends lost 4 bases and 5 bases respectively, with 18 bases between them. Germline V CDR1 and CDR2: SGDLS, YYNGEE. CDR3 sequence (DNA): TGTGCCAGCAGCTCCAAAAATGGGTTGGGAACTGAAGCTTTCTTT. Translating it yields CASSSKNGLGTEAFF.

CDR3 sequence (DNA): TGTGCCAGCACCCTTGGGGACAGGGGGCTAAGTCAGCCCCAGCATTTT. Translated, it gives CASTLGDRGLSQPQHF. The chain links TRBV28 to TRBJ1-5, with 12 bases identical to TRBD1. CDR1 is MDHEN and CDR2 is SYDVKM in the germline V gene. J was trimmed by 6 bases and V by 7 bases; bases with no gene match: 10. CDR3 length equals 16 residues.

The chain combines TRBV25-1 with TRBJ2-2, with D tentatively TRBD1 (5 bases). The germline V gene encodes CDR1 MGHDK and CDR2 SYGVNS. CDR3 length: 19 residues. The ends were cut back, 4 bases at V and 1 base at J, with 22 bases in the middle. The CDR3 here is CASSARQGLKIKNTGELFF. In DNA, the CDR3 is TGTGCCAGCAGTGCGCGTCAGGGATTAAAGATAAAGAACACCGGGGAGCTGTTTTTT.

The V gene is TRBV6-1, the J gene TRBJ1-5; 7 bases agree with TRBD1. CDR3 length: 15 residues. The germline gives CDR1 MNHNS, CDR2 SASEGT. Losses at the gene ends were 4 bases for V and 7 bases for J; bases not matched to a gene: 10. The CDR3 DNA reads TGTGCCAGCAGTGGGGGACAGCGCCTAGGGCAGCCCCAGCATTTT. Translated: CASSGGQRLGQPQHF.

This rearrangement joins TRBV9 to TRBJ2-1; no clear D. The DNA end lines up better with TRBJ2-7; the J call may be wrong. The CDR3 has 14 amino acids. The V gene's germline CDR1 is SGDLS and CDR2 YYNGEE. The CDR3 nucleotides are TGTGCCAGCAGCGGTAAAGGTGTCTACAATGAGCAGTACTTC. Translating it yields CASSGKGVYNEQYF.

The chain uses TRBV28 and TRBJ2-4, with TRBD1 as a possible D gene (6 bases). Germline loops: CDR1 MDHEN, CDR2 SYDVKM. The V and J ends lost 4 bases and 6 bases respectively, with 16 bases between them. This CDR3 has 15 amino acids. CDR3 nucleotides: TGTGCCAGCAGTTCTGTCACGACAGGAGGAAACATTCAGTACTTC. It codes for CASSSVTTGGNIQYF.

The chain couples TRBV7-3 to TRBJ2-2, with D perhaps assigned TRBD1 or TRBD2 (5 bases each). This CDR3 is 16 amino acids long. Germline V gene data show CDR1 as SGHTA and CDR2 as FQGTGA. V shed 1 base and J shed 4 bases, with 13 bases lying between them. The DNA for the CDR3 is TGTGCCAGCAGCTTAAATCGGGGCTCGGGCACCGGGGAGCTGTTTTTT. Amino acids: CASSLNRGSGTGELFF. The full variable domain, completed using reference TRBV7-3 and TRBJ2-2, is GAGVSQTPSNKVTEKGKYVELRCDPISGHTALYWYRQSLGQGPEFLIYFQGTGAADDSGLPNDRFFAVRPEGSVSTLKIQRTERGDSAVYLCASSLNRGSGTGELFFGEGSRLTVL.

The rearrangement uses TRBV3-1 and TRBJ2-6; 9 positions agree with TRBD1. Losses at the gene ends were 7 bases for V and 2 bases for J; bases not matched to a gene: 6. This CDR3 comprises 16 residues. Germline V lookup: CDR1 LGHDT, CDR2 YNNKEL (reference sequence). CDR3 amino acids: CASTDRDRAGANVLTF. Here the CDR3 DNA reads TGTGCCAGCACGGACCGGGACAGGGCTGGGGCCAACGTCCTGACTTTC. Together with reference TRBV3-1 and TRBJ2-6, the CDR3 gives the full variable domain: DTAVSQTPKYLVTQMGNDKSIKCEQNLGHDTMYWYKQDSKKFLKIMFSYNNKELIINETVPNRFSPKSPDKAHLNLHINSLELGDSAVYFCASTDRDRAGANVLTFGAGSRLTVL.

This chain links TRBV18 with TRBJ2-7; a possible D gene is TRBD2 (5 bases). The J call may be faulty, since TRBJ2-5 better matches the DNA end. The CDR3 is made up of 15 amino acids. CDR1 is KGHSH and CDR2 is LQKENI in the germline V gene. CDR3 bases: TGTGCCAGCTCACCACCGGGCGGGCTGCAAGAGACCCAGTACTTC. Translation: CASSPPGGLQETQYF.

This clonotype was observed a single time. V is TRBV6-6 and J is TRBJ2-7; D tentatively reads TRBD1 or TRBD2 (5 bases each). The ends were cut back, 2 bases at V and 3 bases at J, with 11 bases in the middle. The CDR3 contains 14 residues. The germline V gene has CDR1 MNHNY and CDR2 SVGAGI (reference sequence). CDR3: CASSYPGRVYEQYF. For the CDR3, the DNA is TGTGCCAGCAGTTACCCGGGACGGGTCTACGAGCAGTACTTC.

The chain joins TRBV5-1 to TRBJ1-2; D is uncertain. The germline V and J ends were trimmed by 0 bases and 9 bases, with 9 bases remaining between them. The CDR3 sequence is 12 residues long. Germline lookup yields CDR1 SGHRS and CDR2 YFSETQ. The CDR3 sequence is CASSLVGVRYTF. In DNA, the CDR3 is TGCGCCAGCAGCTTGGTCGGGGTACGCTACACCTTC. The full variable domain, in which reference TRBV5-1 and TRBJ1-2 provide the parts outside the CDR3, is KAGVTQTPRYLIKTRGQQVTLSCSPISGHRSVSWYQQTPGQGLQFLFEYFSETQRNKGNFPGRFSGRQFSNSRSEMNVSTLELGDSALYLCASSLVGVRYTFGSGTRLTVV.

The V gene is TRBV12-3 or TRBV12-4, the J gene TRBJ1-2; D is unclear. V lost 3 bases and J 6 bases, leaving 14 bases between the germline ends. The CDR3 has 14 residues. The DNA for the CDR3 is TGTGCCAGCAGTTTCTCGGGTTACCAGAATGGCTACACCTTC. Protein sequence: CASSFSGYQNGYTF.

This clonotype was seen a handful of times. The V gene is TRBV3-1, the J gene TRBJ2-3; 7 bases fit TRBD2. With 4 bases clipped from V and 5 bases from J, the junction kept 3 bases outside the gene matches. The CDR3 sequence is 13 residues long. Germline CDR1 LGHDT, CDR2 YNNKEL (reference sequence). The CDR3 DNA sequence: TGTGCCAGCAGCCGCGTAGCGGGAGATACGCAGTATTTT. This sequence encodes CASSRVAGDTQYF.

This clonotype was seen only once. V is TRBV6-2 or TRBV6-3 and J is TRBJ2-7; D possibly corresponds to TRBD1 (5 bases). V lost 2 bases and J lost 1, with 21 bases in between. The CDR3 sequence is 18 residues long. Germline V lookup: CDR1 MNHEY, CDR2 SVGEGT. The CDR3 reads CASSYERQRPHLSYEQYF. The CDR3 DNA follows: TGTGCCAGCAGTTACGAGAGACAGCGCCCTCATCTTTCCTACGAGCAGTACTTC.

The chain combines TRBV12-3 or TRBV12-4 with TRBJ1-2, with D uncertain. V lost 5 bases and J 0 bases, leaving 7 bases between the germline ends. This CDR3 is built from 13 residues. The DNA for the CDR3 is TGTGCCAGCAGTGAGCCTACTAACTATGGCTACACCTTC. This codes for CASSEPTNYGYTF.

The chain couples TRBV28 to TRBJ2-4; the match to TRBD2 covers 8 bases. The germline V gene has CDR1 MDHEN and CDR2 SYDVKM. V was pared by 8 bases and J by 2 bases, with 11 bases of the junction left unmatched. This CDR3 region has 16 residues. The CDR3 region is CASGWGSGVTKNIQYF. The CDR3 DNA sequence: TGTGCCAGCGGCTGGGGTAGCGGGGTAACCAAAAACATTCAGTACTTC.

The chain has TRBV7-9 and TRBJ2-1; tentatively, D is TRBD1 (6 bases). V lost 1 base to trimming and J lost 12 bases, with 10 bases between them. CDR1 is SEHNR and CDR2 is FQNEAQ in the germline V gene (reference sequence). CDR3 length equals 12 residues. CDR3 region: CASSLGVGGQFF. CDR3 bases: TGTGCCAGCAGCTTAGGTGTAGGGGGGCAGTTCTTC.

V gene TRBV4-2 combines with J gene TRBJ2-7, with 9 bases that match TRBD2. From germline, CDR1 is LGHNA and CDR2 YNFKEQ. The CDR3 has 14 residues. Losses at the gene ends were 0 bases for V and 6 bases for J; bases not matched to a gene: 3. The CDR3 coding sequence is TGTGCCAGCAGCCAAGATGGACTAGCGACCGAGCAGTACTTC. It codes for CASSQDGLATEQYF.

The CDR3 bases are TGTGCCAGCAGCCGGGAGGGGGTGACAACCTACGAGCAGTACTTC. Its protein is CASSREGVTTYEQYF. This chain connects TRBV7-2 to TRBJ2-7, with 8 bases fitting TRBD2. This CDR3 has 15 residues. The germline V gene encodes CDR1 SGHTA and CDR2 FQGNSA. V dropped 5 bases and J dropped 2; count of bases not matched to a gene: 8.

DNA for the CDR3: TGTGCCAGCAGCTTAGTGGCGGGGGGCGATACTGAAGCTTTCTTT. Amino acid sequence: CASSLVAGGDTEAFF. V is TRBV7-9 and J is TRBJ1-1, with TRBD1 as a possible D gene (6 bases). The CDR3 is 15 amino acids. The germline V gene has CDR1 SEHNR and CDR2 FQNEAQ (reference sequence). V lost 1 base, J lost 5 bases, and 14 bases lay in between. Using reference TRBV7-9 and TRBJ1-1 for the parts outside the CDR3, the full variable domain is DTGVSQNPRHKITKRGQNVTFRCDPISEHNRLYWYRQTLGQGPEFLTYFQNEAQLEKSRLLSDRFSAERPKGSFSTLEIQRTEQGDSAMYLCASSLVAGGDTEAFFGQGTRLTVV.

The chain recombines TRBV25-1 with TRBJ2-5; 9 bases line up with TRBD1. This CDR3 is built from 17 residues. V was pared by 5 bases and J by 0 bases, with 10 bases of the junction left unmatched. In germline, CDR1 is MGHDK, CDR2 SYGVNS. CDR3 protein: CASSSGTGLGNQETQYF. As DNA, the CDR3 is TGTGCCAGCAGTTCCGGGACAGGGTTGGGGAACCAAGAGACCCAGTACTTC.

Here the CDR3 DNA reads TGTGCCAGCAGCCAAGATGGACAGGGTGGCTACACCTTC. Its protein product is CASSQDGQGGYTF. The chain couples TRBV4-2 to TRBJ1-2, with TRBD1 matching over 8 bases. The CDR3 length is 13 residues. CDR1 and CDR2 (germline): LGHNA, YNFKEQ. V trimming: 0 bases; J trimming: 7 bases; junction bases outside the gene matches: 1.

The gene calls are TRBV11-3 and TRBJ2-7; tentative D call: TRBD1 (6 bases). V lost 2 bases and J lost 2, with 13 bases in between. CDR1 is SGHNT and CDR2 is YENEEA in the germline V gene. The CDR3 length is 15 residues. The CDR3: CASSLSSGVAYEQYF. For the CDR3, the DNA is TGTGCCAGCAGCTTATCGTCAGGGGTAGCCTACGAGCAGTACTTC.

In its sample, this clonotype was seen a few times. The V call is TRBV29-1, the J call TRBJ1-1; a weak D match, TRBD1 (5 bases). Germline lookup yields CDR1 SQVTM and CDR2 ANQGSEA. V lost 4 bases and J lost 11, with 17 bases in between. The CDR3 has 12 residues. The CDR3 region is CSVGGGTLTAFF. The CDR3 DNA sequence: TGCAGCGTTGGGGGGGGGACCCTAACGGCTTTCTTT. Full variable domain (remainder filled in from reference TRBV29-1 and TRBJ1-1): SAVISQKPSRDICQRGTSLTIQCQVDSQVTMMFWYRQQPGQSLTLIATANQGSEATYESGFVIDKFPISRPNLTFSTLTVSNMSPEDSSIYLCSVGGGTLTAFFGQGTRLTVV.